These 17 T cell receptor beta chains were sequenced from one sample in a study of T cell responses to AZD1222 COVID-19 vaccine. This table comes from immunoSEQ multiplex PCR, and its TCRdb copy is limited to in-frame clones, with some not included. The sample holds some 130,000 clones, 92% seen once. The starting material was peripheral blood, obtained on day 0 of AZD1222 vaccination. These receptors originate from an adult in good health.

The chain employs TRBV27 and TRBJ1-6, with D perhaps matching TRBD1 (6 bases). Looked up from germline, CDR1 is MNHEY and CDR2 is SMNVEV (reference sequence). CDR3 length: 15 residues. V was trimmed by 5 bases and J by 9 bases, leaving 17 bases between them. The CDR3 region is CASSAYRDKVSPLHF. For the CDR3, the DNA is TGTGCCAGCAGTGCCTACCGGGACAAGGTTTCACCCCTCCACTTT.

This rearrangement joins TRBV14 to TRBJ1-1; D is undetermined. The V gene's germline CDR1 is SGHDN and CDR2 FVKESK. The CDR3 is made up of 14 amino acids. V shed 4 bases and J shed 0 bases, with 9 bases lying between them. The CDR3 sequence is CASSRGILNTEAFF. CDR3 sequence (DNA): TGTGCCAGCAGCCGTGGTATATTGAACACTGAAGCTTTCTTT.

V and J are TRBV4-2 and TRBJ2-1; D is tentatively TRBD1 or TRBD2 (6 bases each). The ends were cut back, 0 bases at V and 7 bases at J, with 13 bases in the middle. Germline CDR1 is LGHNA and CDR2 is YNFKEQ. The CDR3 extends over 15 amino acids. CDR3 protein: CASSQDLGGSNEQFF. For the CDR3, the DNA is TGTGCCAGCAGCCAAGACCTAGGGGGGAGTAATGAGCAGTTCTTC.

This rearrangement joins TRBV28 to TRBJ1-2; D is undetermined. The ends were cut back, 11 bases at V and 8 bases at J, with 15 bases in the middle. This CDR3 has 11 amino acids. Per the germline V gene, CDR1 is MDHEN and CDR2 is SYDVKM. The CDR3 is CAVTNVLGYTF. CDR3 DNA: TGTGCCGTAACTAATGTCCTAGGCTACACCTTC.

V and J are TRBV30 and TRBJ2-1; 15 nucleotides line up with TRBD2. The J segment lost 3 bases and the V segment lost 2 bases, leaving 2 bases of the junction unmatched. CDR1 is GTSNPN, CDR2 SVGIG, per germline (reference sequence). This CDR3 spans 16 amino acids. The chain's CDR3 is CAWSPGLAGGYNEQFF. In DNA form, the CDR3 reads TGTGCCTGGAGTCCGGGACTAGCGGGAGGCTACAATGAGCAGTTCTTC.

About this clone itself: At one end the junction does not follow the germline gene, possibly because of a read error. CDR3 in DNA: TGTGCCAGCAGCATATTAACACAGGGCACAGACACGCAGTACTTT. This encodes CASSILTQGTDTQYF. The chain couples TRBV9 to TRBJ2-3; D possibly corresponds to TRBD1 (6 bases). Germline V CDR1 and CDR2: SGDLS, YYNGEE. CDR3 length: 15 amino acids.

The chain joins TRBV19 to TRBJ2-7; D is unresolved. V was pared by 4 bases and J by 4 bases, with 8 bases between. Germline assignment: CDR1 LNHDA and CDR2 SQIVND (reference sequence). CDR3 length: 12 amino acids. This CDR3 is CASSTGGYEQYF. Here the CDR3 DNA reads TGTGCCAGTAGTACAGGTGGTTACGAGCAGTACTTC.

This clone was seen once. In DNA, the CDR3 is TGTGCTGGAGGGGGGCAGTGGGACACTGAAGCTTTCTTT. Translated: CAGGGQWDTEAFF. The chain employs TRBV5-4 and TRBJ1-1; D may be TRBD1 (6 bases). This CDR3 contains 13 residues. Per the germline V gene, CDR1 is SGHNT and CDR2 is YYREEE (reference sequence). Full variable domain (missing parts from reference TRBV5-4 and TRBJ1-1): ETGVTQSPTHLIKTRGQQVTLRCSSQSGHNTVSWYQQALGQGPQFIFQYYREEENGRGNFPPRFSGLQFPNYSSELNVNALELDDSALYLCAGGGQWDTEAFFGQGTRLTVV.

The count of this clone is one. CDR3 in DNA: TGTGCCACAGGGGTCAGCAATCAGCCCCAGCATTTT. Residues: CATGVSNQPQHF. This rearrangement joins TRBV19 to TRBJ1-5; a possible D gene is TRBD1 (6 bases). V was pared by 10 bases and J by 1 base, with 8 bases between. This CDR3 contains 12 residues. Germline assignment: CDR1 LNHDA and CDR2 SQIVND (reference sequence).

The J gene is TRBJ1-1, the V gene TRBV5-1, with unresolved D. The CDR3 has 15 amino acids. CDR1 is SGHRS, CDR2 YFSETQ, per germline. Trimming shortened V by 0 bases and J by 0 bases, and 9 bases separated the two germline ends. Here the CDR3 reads CASSLEPGMNTEAFF. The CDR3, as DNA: TGCGCCAGCAGCTTGGAGCCAGGTATGAACACTGAAGCTTTCTTT.

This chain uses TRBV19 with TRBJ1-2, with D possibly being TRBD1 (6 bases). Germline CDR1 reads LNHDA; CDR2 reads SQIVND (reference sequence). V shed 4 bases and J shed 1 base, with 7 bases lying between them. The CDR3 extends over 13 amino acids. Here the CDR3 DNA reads TGTGCCAGTAGTACAGGGGATAACTATGGCTACACCTTC. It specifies CASSTGDNYGYTF. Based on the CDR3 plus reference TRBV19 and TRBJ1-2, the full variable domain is DGGITQSPKYLFRKEGQNVTLSCEQNLNHDAMYWYRQDPGQGLRLIYYSQIVNDFQKGDIAEGYSVSREKKESFPLTVTSAQKNPTAFYLCASSTGDNYGYTFGSGTRLTVV.

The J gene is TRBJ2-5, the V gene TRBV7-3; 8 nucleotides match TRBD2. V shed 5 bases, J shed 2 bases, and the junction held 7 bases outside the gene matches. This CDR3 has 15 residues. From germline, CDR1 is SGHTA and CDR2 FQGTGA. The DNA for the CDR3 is TGTGCCAGCAGCCAAGCGGGAGAGGTACAAGAGACCCAGTACTTC. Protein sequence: CASSQAGEVQETQYF.

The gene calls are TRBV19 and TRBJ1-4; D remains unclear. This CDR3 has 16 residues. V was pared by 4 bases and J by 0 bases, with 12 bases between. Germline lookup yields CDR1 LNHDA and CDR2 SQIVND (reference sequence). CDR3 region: CASSSRSDATNEKLFF. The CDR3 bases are TGTGCCAGTAGTAGCCGTAGTGACGCAACTAATGAAAAACTGTTTTTT.

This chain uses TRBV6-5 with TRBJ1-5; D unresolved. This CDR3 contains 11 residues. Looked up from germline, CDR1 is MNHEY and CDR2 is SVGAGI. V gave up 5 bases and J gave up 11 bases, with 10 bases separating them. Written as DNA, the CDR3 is TGTGCCAGCAGTCCATGTCTATCCCAGCATTTT. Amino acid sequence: CASSPCLSQHF.

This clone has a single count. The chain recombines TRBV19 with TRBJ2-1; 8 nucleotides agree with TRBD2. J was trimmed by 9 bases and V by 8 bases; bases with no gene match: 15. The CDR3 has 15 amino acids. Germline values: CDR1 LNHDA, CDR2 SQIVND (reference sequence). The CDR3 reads CASLFSGRAGGEQFF. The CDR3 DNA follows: TGTGCCAGTTTGTTCTCCGGGAGGGCCGGGGGTGAGCAGTTCTTC.

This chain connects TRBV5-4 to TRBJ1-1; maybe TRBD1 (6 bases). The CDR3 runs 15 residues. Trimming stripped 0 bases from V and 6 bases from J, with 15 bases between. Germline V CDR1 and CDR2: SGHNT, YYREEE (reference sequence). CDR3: CASSLGTGTLAEAFF. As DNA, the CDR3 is TGTGCCAGCAGCTTGGGAACAGGGACCCTCGCTGAAGCTTTCTTT.

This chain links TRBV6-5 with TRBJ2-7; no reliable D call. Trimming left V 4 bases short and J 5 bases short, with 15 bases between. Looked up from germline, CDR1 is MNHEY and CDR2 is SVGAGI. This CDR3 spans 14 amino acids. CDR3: CASSLQGFGHEQYF. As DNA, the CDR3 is TGTGCCAGCAGTTTACAAGGTTTTGGACACGAGCAGTACTTC.